The present T cell receptor beta chain was sequenced within a study of CD8 T cells in ankylosing spondylitis. Study conclusions and caveats: Within ankylosing spondylitis blood, a TCR beta motif made up of roughly eight highly homologous variants appeared to be characteristic. Disease-linked clones bore a CD8+ phenotype, appearing relatively rarely in peripheral blood.

Comments on this clonotype: Antigen specificity is unknown.

Each CDR3 protein is one row after TCRdb ran MiXCR on the 5' RACE reads. The repertoire has about 250,000 distinct CDR3 sequences, more than 15% of them found once; the top ten carry around 32%. The germline CDR1 and CDR2 sequences are SGHAT and FQDESV (reference sequence). The length of the CDR3 is 17 residues. V lost 4 bases and J lost 3, with 20 bases in between. This chain connects TRBV11-1 to TRBJ2-3; possibly TRBD2 for D (6 bases). Sequencing used blood, either unsorted or a sorted T cell fraction (not recorded which). The sequence came from a male donor with ankylosing spondylitis or in good health (not recorded which). As DNA, the CDR3 is TGTGCCAGCAGCTCTTGGACGGGAGTGGGGTGGACAGATACGCAGTATTTT. It translates to CASSSWTGVGWTDTQYF.